One sample yielded the 5 T cell receptor beta chains listed below, sequenced in a study of T cells in Graves' hyperthyroidism and ophthalmopathy (dated 2019 in TCRdb). Receptors were amplified or captured by multiplex PCR. TCRdb shows the sequencer as Illumina HiSeq 2000. The TCR beta CDR3 regions were amplified from the RNA transcripts. The first round of RT-PCR for the TCR CDR3 was performed with the HTBI primer set and the Qiagen OneStep RT-PCR kit. TCRdb cleaned the public reads at Q25 with fastp, built clones with MiXCR and kept in-frame beta chains. Every distinct CDR3 protein forms one entry, paired with its most common genes and DNA. This sample comprises about 580,000 distinct CDR3 sequences, just over 45% of them detected only once. More than 7.5% of the sample belongs to the ten largest clones. Sequenced: peripheral blood or thyroid tissue (not recorded which). These receptors all come from a woman under 30 with Graves' hyperthyroidism.

There are many counts of this clonotype. The rearrangement joins TRBV10-1 to TRBJ2-5; the D gene could be TRBD1 or TRBD2 (5 bases each). The V gene lost 0 bases and the J gene lost 5 bases, with 10 bases spanning the gap. CDR1 is WNHNN, CDR2 SYGVQD, per germline (reference sequence). The CDR3 has 14 amino acids. The CDR3 here is CASSESGREETQYF. Here the CDR3 DNA reads TGCGCCAGCAGTGAGTCTGGCAGGGAGGAGACCCAGTACTTC.

Comment on this clonotype: A read error may be the cause here, since a much bigger clone is one base away. The chain links TRBV7-2 to TRBJ1-2, with D perhaps matching TRBD1 (5 bases). Germline lookup yields CDR1 SGHTA and CDR2 FQGNSA. The ends were cut back, 8 bases at V and 2 bases at J, with 15 bases in the middle. There are 14 residues in the CDR3. The CDR3 bases are TGTGCCAGCGGTCCCCGTCGGGGGAACTATGGCTACACCTTC. Translation: CASGPRRGNYGYTF. Based on the CDR3 plus reference TRBV7-2 and TRBJ1-2, the full variable domain is GAGVSQSPSNKVTEKGKDVELRCDPISGHTALYWYRQSLGQGLEFLIYFQGNSAPDKSGLPSDRFSAERTGGSVSTLTIQRTQQEDSAVYLCASGPRRGNYGYTFGSGTRLTVV.

About this clonotype: The junction does not match germline at one end; this may be a read error. This chain links TRBV20-1 with TRBJ1-1; D gene uncertain. The V gene's germline CDR1 is DFQATT and CDR2 SNEGSKA (reference sequence). The CDR3 is 12 residues long. CDR3 in DNA: TGCAGTGCTGGCCCCAGCGGGAGGGTGTCTCTCTTT. Translation gives CSAGPSGRVSLF.

This clonotype was recorded many times. This rearrangement joins TRBV12-3 or TRBV12-4 to TRBJ2-2; 7 bases fit TRBD2. After removal of 7 bases from V and 0 bases from J, the junction contained 11 bases not matched to a gene. The CDR3 is made up of 17 amino acids. CDR3 DNA: TGTGCCAGCACCCCATGGGCTAGCGGAGCGAACACCGGGGAGCTGTTTTTT. Amino acid sequence: CASTPWASGANTGELFF.

This clonotype was picked up one time. This CDR3 is missing its conserved last phenylalanine or tryptophan, likely due to a read error. The limits of the CDR3 on the DNA are not certain, so only TCRdb's listed CDR3 is given. This chain links TRBV9 with TRBJ2-7; the DNA was not used to check the table's D call, TRBD1. The CDR3 is 10 residues long, ends included. From germline, CDR1 is SGDLS and CDR2 YYNGEE. This CDR3 reads CASSVDLSGG.